This TCR beta chain was found in a study of blood T cells in healthy people across ages. This clonotype was detected only once. Relative to the germline gene, one junction end is altered; a read error may explain this. Through a sample-barcoded 5' primer and a J-beta primer mix, a second PCR was run for roughly 7 to 11 cycles. Through a template-switch adaptor with 12 random nucleotides, each cDNA molecule received a tag. In TCRdb, the 5' RACE reads were re-called with MiXCR into one record per CDR3 protein. The data hold about 580,000 distinct CDR3 sequences, with 40% to 50% observed a single time. This TCR came from a man at least 80 years old in good health. The sequencing sample was made of blood.

The CDR3, as DNA: TGTGCCAGCAGCCCTTGGGACACTGGGGAGCTGTTTTTT. This translates into CASSPWDTGELFF. V and J are TRBV7-9 and TRBJ2-2; tentatively, D is TRBD1 (6 bases). The CDR3 length is 13 residues. CDR1 is SEHNR and CDR2 is FQNEAQ in the germline V gene (reference sequence).